The 2 T cell receptor beta chains below come from one sample, sequenced in a study of blood T cells in healthy people across ages. A second roughly 6 to 12 cycle PCR used barcoded and J-beta primers. TCRdb fed the 5' RACE reads into MiXCR, producing one record per CDR3 protein. The table lists roughly 1,100,000 distinct CDR3 sequences, about 25% of them singletons. These sequences were also reported in another study, on T cells of mothers and their children.

The sequenced material came from blood. The receptors stem from a girl aged 2 to 9 in good health.

The chain has TRBV6-5 and TRBJ2-5; 7 bases match TRBD1. Germline assignment: CDR1 MNHEY and CDR2 SVGAGI. With V trimmed by 2 bases and J by 7 bases, 7 bases remained unmatched. The CDR3 runs to 14 residues. Written as DNA, the CDR3 is TGTGCCAGCAGTTACGACAGGGACGGTGTGACCCAGTACTTC. It codes for CASSYDRDGVTQYF.

Points on this clonotype: Here the CDR3 omits its conserved ending phenylalanine or tryptophan, so a read error is the likely source. The chain employs TRBV5-1 and TRBJ2-5; D is perhaps TRBD1 (7 bases). The V and J ends lost 7 bases and 5 bases respectively, with 18 bases between them. Per the germline V gene, CDR1 is SGHRS and CDR2 is YFSETQ. The CDR3 loop spans 14 amino acids. Here the CDR3 reads CASGSDREDETQYL. The CDR3 coding sequence is TGCGCCAGCGGCTCAGACAGGGAGGACGAGACCCAGTACCTC.